This is a list of T cell receptor beta chains from one sample in a study of identical twins. Using its own MiXCR run on the 5' RACE reads, TCRdb lists one record per CDR3 protein. The table shows some 460,000 distinct CDR3 sequences, with approximately 14% occurring only once. The same sample was also studied in work on yellow fever vaccine responses in identical twins.

Source material: CD4+ T cells sorted from blood. The receptors come from a woman between 18 and 29 years old in good health. Each CDR3 is given with its conserved first and last residue.

V	J	CDR3
TRBV5-6	TRBJ2-3	CASSLNLGGTGVSDTQYF
TRBV6-5	TRBJ2-7	CASSYSRYRGRVGSEQYF
TRBV28	TRBJ1-2	CASSPNRGTYGYTF
TRBV29-1	TRBJ1-4	CSVEGGHTGEEKLFF
TRBV5-5	TRBJ2-7	CASSRGQGSYEQYF
TRBV18	TRBJ2-1	CASSPGTGFESEQFF
TRBV19	TRBJ2-1	CASNGPLVRNEQFF
TRBV28	TRBJ2-1	CASSPHGGGANEQFF
TRBV6-5	TRBJ2-3	CASSYGLATDTQYF
TRBV9	TRBJ2-1	CASSVGSGGSNEQFF
TRBV14	TRBJ2-2	CASSQEAPSGFNTGELFF
TRBV6-2/TRBV6-3	TRBJ2-2	CASSYVTAPITGELFF
TRBV28	TRBJ2-1	CASSQVRGGGYNEQFF
TRBV4-2	TRBJ2-1	CASSQDLDLTWQFF
TRBV19	TRBJ2-4	CASSIAAGGRNIQYF
TRBV7-9	TRBJ2-1	CASSPRTEANEQFF
TRBV6-2/TRBV6-3	TRBJ2-5	CATAPAGKETQYF
TRBV7-2	TRBJ2-7	CASSLAGDLSEQYF
TRBV5-4	TRBJ2-3	CASSLGQFSTDTQYF
TRBV11-2	TRBJ2-7	CASSVTGAQYF
TRBV12-3/TRBV12-4	TRBJ2-2	CASSPIAGGPTTGELFF
TRBV20-1	TRBJ2-2	CSARDLKGTVANTGELFF
TRBV3-1	TRBJ2-7	CASSQEFGGRDNEQYF
TRBV6-2/TRBV6-3	TRBJ2-5	CASSRDSETQYF
TRBV11-2	TRBJ2-7	CASSQGLAVLYEQYF
TRBV7-3	TRBJ2-3	CASSSEGASTDTQYF
TRBV27	TRBJ1-6	CASKGTSSYNSPLHF